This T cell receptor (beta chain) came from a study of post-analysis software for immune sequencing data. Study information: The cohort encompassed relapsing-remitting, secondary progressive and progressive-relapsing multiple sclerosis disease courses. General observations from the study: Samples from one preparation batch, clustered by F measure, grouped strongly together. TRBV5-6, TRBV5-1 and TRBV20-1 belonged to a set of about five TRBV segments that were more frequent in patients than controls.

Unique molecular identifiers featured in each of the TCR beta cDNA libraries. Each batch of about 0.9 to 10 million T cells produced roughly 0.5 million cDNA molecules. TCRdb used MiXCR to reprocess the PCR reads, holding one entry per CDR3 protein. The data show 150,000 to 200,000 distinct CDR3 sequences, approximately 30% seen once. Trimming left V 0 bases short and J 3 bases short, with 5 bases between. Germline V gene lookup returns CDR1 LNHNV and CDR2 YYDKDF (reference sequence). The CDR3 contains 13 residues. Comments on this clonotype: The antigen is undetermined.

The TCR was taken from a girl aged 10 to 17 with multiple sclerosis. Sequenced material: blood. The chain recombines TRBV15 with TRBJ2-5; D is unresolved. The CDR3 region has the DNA TGTGCCACCAGCAGAGACTACAAAGAGACCCAGTACTTC. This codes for CATSRDYKETQYF.